Below are 12 T cell receptor beta chains sequenced from a single sample in a study of T cell responses to AZD1222 COVID-19 vaccine. Data came from immunoSEQ multiplex PCR; TCRdb stores just in-frame clones and leaves some out. The sample shows over 100,000 clones, 90% to 95% of them seen only once. The sample here was peripheral blood, taken on day 0 of AZD1222 vaccination. The receptors stem from an adult in good health.

The chain links TRBV5-1 to TRBJ1-1; TRBD1 agrees at 7 bases. From germline, CDR1 is SGHRS and CDR2 YFSETQ. The CDR3 is 14 residues long. V shed 2 bases and J 3 bases; nucleotides not matched to a gene: 4. CDR3 nucleotide sequence: TGCGCCAGCAGCTTTACAGGGGAGGACACTGAAGCTTTCTTT. It translates to CASSFTGEDTEAFF. The entire variable domain, with the rest obtained from reference TRBV5-1 and TRBJ1-1, is as follows: KAGVTQTPRYLIKTRGQQVTLSCSPISGHRSVSWYQQTPGQGLQFLFEYFSETQRNKGNFPGRFSGRQFSNSRSEMNVSTLELGDSALYLCASSFTGEDTEAFFGQGTRLTVV.

The chain couples TRBV5-4 to TRBJ2-3, with a possible D match to TRBD2 (6 bases). The V and J ends lost 4 bases and 0 bases respectively, with 18 bases between them. The CDR3 has 17 amino acids. Per germline, CDR1 SGHNT and CDR2 YYREEE (reference sequence). CDR3 in DNA: TGTGCCAGCAGCCCTGGAGGTAGCGGAACTAGCACAGATACGCAGTATTTT. Its protein is CASSPGGSGTSTDTQYF.

This chain uses TRBV10-1 with TRBJ1-5; tentative D call: TRBD1 (5 bases). Germline V gene sequence: CDR1 WNHNN, CDR2 SYGVQD (reference sequence). CDR3 length: 13 residues. Trimming took 2 bases from V and 5 from J, leaving 7 bases between them. The CDR3 region is CASSEGGDQPQHF. The DNA for the CDR3 is TGCGCCAGCAGTGAGGGGGGGGATCAGCCCCAGCATTTT.

The chain is built from TRBV13 and TRBJ1-2; 11 bases match TRBD1. CDR1 and CDR2 (germline): PRHDT, FYEKMQ (reference sequence). V shed 3 bases, J shed 4 bases, and the junction held 7 bases outside the gene matches. The CDR3 covers 16 residues. In DNA form, the CDR3 reads TGTGCCAGCAGCTTGGGACAGGGGGGGATCCCCTATGGCTACACCTTC. This gives the protein CASSLGQGGIPYGYTF.

The rearrangement uses TRBV18 and TRBJ1-3; TRBD1 aligns across 9 bases. The trim removed 8 bases at V and 1 base at J, leaving 9 bases unmatched. The germline V gene encodes CDR1 KGHSH and CDR2 LQKENI. The CDR3 length is 16 residues. The CDR3 DNA reads TGTGCCAGCATCCCACAGGGGGCTGCTTCTGGAAACACCATATATTTT. Translating it yields CASIPQGAASGNTIYF.

The chain recombines TRBV10-3 with TRBJ1-1; TRBD1 matches 8 bases. V shed 8 bases, J shed 3 bases, and the junction held 5 bases outside the gene matches. The CDR3 spans 13 residues. Looked up from germline, CDR1 is ENHRY and CDR2 is SYGVKD. The chain's CDR3 is CAIGQGADTEAFF. Written as DNA, the CDR3 is TGTGCCATCGGACAGGGTGCGGACACTGAAGCTTTCTTT.

The rearrangement joins TRBV19 to TRBJ2-6; D unresolved. V dropped 11 bases and J dropped 0 bases, with 8 bases sitting between them. CDR1 LNHDA and CDR2 SQIVND come from the germline V gene (reference sequence). This CDR3 comprises 13 residues. CDR3 protein: CASELSGANVLTF. In DNA, the CDR3 is TGTGCCTCCGAACTCTCTGGGGCCAACGTCCTGACTTTC.

This clone was seen once. The rearrangement links TRBV19 to TRBJ1-2; D not certain. The length of the CDR3 is 13 residues. CDR1 is LNHDA and CDR2 is SQIVND in the germline V gene (reference sequence). Trimming pared 5 bases from V and 5 bases from J, leaving 12 bases between. The CDR3 nucleotides read TGTGCCAGTAGTGTCGCGGTACGGTATGGCTACACCTTC. It encodes CASSVAVRYGYTF.

The chain carries TRBV7-9 and TRBJ2-7; perhaps TRBD2 as D (5 bases). The germline CDR1 and CDR2 sequences are SEHNR and FQNEAQ (reference sequence). This CDR3 region has 14 residues. The V end lost 1 base, the J end lost 6 bases, and 13 bases lay between the germline ends. CDR3 coding DNA: TGTGCCAGCAGCTTAGATGGGGTTGAGGGCGAGCAGTACTTC. Residues: CASSLDGVEGEQYF.

This chain joins TRBV10-3 and TRBJ2-5; tentatively, D is TRBD2 (6 bases). The V gene lost 3 bases and the J gene lost 5 bases, with 7 bases spanning the gap. The CDR3 spans 12 residues. Germline loops: CDR1 ENHRY, CDR2 SYGVKD. The CDR3 nucleotides are TGTGCCATCAGTGACGGGAGCGAGACCCAGTACTTC. Protein product: CAISDGSETQYF.

V and J are TRBV2 and TRBJ1-2; D is uncertain. V was cut by 6 bases and J by 0 bases, with 5 bases left in between. Germline V gene sequence: CDR1 SNHLY, CDR2 FYNNEI. This CDR3 has 12 residues. CDR3 in DNA: TGTGCCAGCAGGTCTTCTAACTATGGCTACACCTTC. Translated: CASRSSNYGYTF. Using reference TRBV2 and TRBJ1-2 for the parts outside the CDR3, the full variable domain is EPEVTQTPSHQVTQMGQEVILRCVPISNHLYFYWYRQILGQKVEFLVSFYNNEISEKSEIFDDQFSVERPDGSNFTLKIRSTKLEDSAMYFCASRSSNYGYTFGSGTRLTVV.

This clone was counted a few times. This rearrangement joins TRBV2 to TRBJ2-1, with 13 nucleotides matching TRBD2. V shed 7 bases and J 6 bases; nucleotides not matched to a gene: 6. Germline loops: CDR1 SNHLY, CDR2 FYNNEI. The CDR3 is made up of 15 amino acids. The CDR3 loop reads CASTLTSGGGNEQFF. DNA of the CDR3: TGTGCCAGCACCTTAACTAGCGGGGGGGGCAATGAGCAGTTCTTC.